This TCR beta chain was sequenced during a study of T cells in localized non-small cell lung cancer. The study's findings and limits: Maximal T cell clonality occurred in uninvolved adjacent lung, with tumor ranking below it. Of the top 100 tumor clones, median around 60 were in adjacent lung, approximately 28 among its top 100.

As for this clone: The antigen is undetermined.

The CDR3 totals 17 residues. V gave up 5 bases and J gave up 8 bases; unmatched junction bases: 18. From germline, CDR1 is SGHTA and CDR2 FQGNSA. Produced via immunoSEQ multiplex PCR; TCRdb's table is partial and in-frame only. There are about 59,000 clones in the sample; 91% occur only once, and about 20% lies in the top ten. The TCR was taken from a man aged 40-75 years with stage I lung adenocarcinoma. The sequences come from peripheral blood, collected before any cancer treatment. This chain joins TRBV7-2 and TRBJ2-1; 7 bases fit TRBD2. Written as DNA, the CDR3 is TGTGCCAGCAGCCAAGTAATACTAGCGCCGGGGCGCGATGAGCAGTTCTTC. It is translated as CASSQVILAPGRDEQFF.